This TCR beta chain was recorded in a study of blood T cell repertoires in COVID-19 (dated by TCRdb to 2020 to 2021). Context from the whole study: Samples from collaborators originated in the United States, Italy and Spain and spanned both the acute and convalescent phases of COVID-19. The material from the prospective study consisted of cDNA or gDNA derived from T cells, B-cell-depleted T cells, or PBMCs. The dataset comprised deeply sampled blood TCRbeta repertoires from subjects exposed to, actively infected with, or recovered from COVID-19. A freely available public database, intended as a resource for researchers studying the immune response to SARS-CoV-2, is where the repertoires were released. The samples were drawn from the first 160 participants of the ongoing ImmuneRACE study and from 1,254 subjects provided by 6 global collaborators. Nearly every sample came with metadata listing a de-identified subject ID, COVID-19 status, age in years and sex. HLA class I and class II types, where available, came from metadata supplied by the sample provider rather than from assay-based typing.

The collaborating institutions used their own protocols to collect whole blood in K2EDTA tubes. For TCRbeta analysis, collaborators shipped samples in one of three forms: frozen whole blood, isolated PBMCs, or DNA extracted from either of those sample types. Its CDR3 holds 15 amino acids, cysteine through phenylalanine. CDR3 DNA only is kept here, 45 bases in frame from base 1. CDR1 and CDR2 are read off the germline V gene (reference sequence) as LGHDT and YNNKEL. V is clipped by 8 bases and J by 0 bases, and the sequence between their germline boundaries is 16 bases long. With respect to this clone: No cognate antigen has been identified for it. Qualities for individual bases were not recorded, and no much larger clone is one base off.

TCRbeta CDR3 regions were amplified from genomic DNA using the immunoSEQ Assay, a bias-controlled multiplex PCR. Per the original workflow: The number of nucleated cells in each sample was estimated from the amplification of reference gene primers within the assay. To quantify the absolute abundance of each unique TCRbeta CDR3 rearrangement, sequence reads were collapsed and filtered. For each sample, productive Simpson clonality was calculated as the square root of Simpson's diversity index over productive rearrangements. TCRdb provides this immuneACCESS table in a form limited to in-frame rearrangements. Some clones are lacking; in checked studies, under half of them reflect an unresolved V gene, and why the rest are absent is not known. V and J calls and clone size are those listed in that table; D and trimming were worked out from the DNA. The sample table contains about 28,000 clones; only one count was recorded for 87% of them. Together, the top ten hold under 6% of the sample.

Study-wide findings and limitations: Clinical and demographic metadata were provided uncurated, with the amount varying by source and participant.

Material for sequencing was peripheral blood. The chain is encoded by TRBV3-1 (or the pseudogene TRBV3-2) joined to TRBJ1-2, with the D gene uncertain. The receptor was derived from a man between 60 and 70 years old with active COVID-19. The CDR3 corresponds to CASSSWSEANYGYTF. The DNA reads as follows: TGTGCCAGCTCCAGTTGGTCAGAAGCTAACTATGGCTACACCTTC.